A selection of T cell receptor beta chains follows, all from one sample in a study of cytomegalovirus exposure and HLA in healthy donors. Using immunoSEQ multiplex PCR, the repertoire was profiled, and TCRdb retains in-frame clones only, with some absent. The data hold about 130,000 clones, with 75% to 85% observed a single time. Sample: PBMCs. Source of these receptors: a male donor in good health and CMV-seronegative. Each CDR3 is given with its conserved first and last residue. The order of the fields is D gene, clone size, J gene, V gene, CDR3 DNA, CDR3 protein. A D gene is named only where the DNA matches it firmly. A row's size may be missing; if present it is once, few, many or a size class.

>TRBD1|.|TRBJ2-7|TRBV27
TGTGCCAGCAGTTTATGGGACAGGCTCTCCTACGAGCAGTACTTC
CASSLWDRLSYEQYF
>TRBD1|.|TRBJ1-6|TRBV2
TGTGCCAGCAGCCCCTCCAAAGGGGGCGGTGGCTCACCCCTCCACTTT
CASSPSKGGGGSPLHF
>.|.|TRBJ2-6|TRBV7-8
TGTGCCAGCAGCTTTGCTGGGGCCAACGGCCTGACTTTC
CASSFAGANGLTF
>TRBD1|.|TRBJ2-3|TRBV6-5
TGTGCCAGCAGTTGGGACAGGGGTACGACGCAGTATTTT
CASSWDRGTTQYF
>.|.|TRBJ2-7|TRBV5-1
TGCGCCAGCAGCTTGGCCGTGGAGTCCTACGAGCAGTACTTC
CASSLAVESYEQYF
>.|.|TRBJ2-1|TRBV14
TGTGCCAGCAGTCCGATCCGGGGATCGGAGTACAATGAGCAGTTCTTC
CASSPIRGSEYNEQFF
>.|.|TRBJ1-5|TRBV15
TGTGCCACCAGCAGAGATGGAGTAAATCAGCCCCAGCATTTT
CATSRDGVNQPQHF
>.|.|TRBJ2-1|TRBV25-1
TGTGCCAGCAGTGGCAGGGGTCTCTCCTACAATGAGCAGTTCTTC
CASSGRGLSYNEQFF
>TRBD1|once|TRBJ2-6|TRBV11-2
TGTGCCAGCAGCCTTGACAGGGCTGGGGCCAACGGCCTGACTTTC
CASSLDRAGANGLTF
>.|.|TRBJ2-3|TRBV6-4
TGTGCCAGCAGTGAGTTAGCAGGAGGGTCAGATACGCAGTATTTT
CASSELAGGSDTQYF
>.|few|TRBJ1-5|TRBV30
TGTGCCTGGAGGACGTCGGACAGAACGCCCCAGCATTTT
CAWRTSDRTPQHF
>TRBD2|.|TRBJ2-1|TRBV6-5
TGTGCCAGCAGTTACCGGGCTAGCGGGAGGAATGAGCAGTTCTTC
CASSYRASGRNEQFF
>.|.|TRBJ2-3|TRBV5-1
TGCGCCAGCAGCTTAGGCGGGGTCAGGGATACGCAGTATTTT
CASSLGGVRDTQYF
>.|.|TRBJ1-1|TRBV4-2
TGTGCCAGCAGCCACGCCGGGACAACAGACACTGAAGCTTTCTTT
CASSHAGTTDTEAFF
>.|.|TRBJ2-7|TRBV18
TGTGCCAGCTCCCTTTATGACACGTCGTTGTACGAGCAGTACTTC
CASSLYDTSLYEQYF
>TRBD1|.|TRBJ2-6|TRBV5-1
TGCGCCAGCCGTCACCAGGGGGCAAATTCTGGGGCCAACGTCCTGACTTTC
CASRHQGANSGANVLTF
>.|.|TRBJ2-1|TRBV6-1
TGTGCCAGCAGTACGAGGAGGTTTTACAATGAGCAGTTCTTC
CASSTRRFYNEQFF
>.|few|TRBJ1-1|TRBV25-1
TGTGCCAGCAGTGATCCTAGACAGTTTGAAGCTTTCTTT
CASSDPRQFEAFF
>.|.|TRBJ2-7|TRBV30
TGTGCCTGGAGTACCGGGAGCTCCTACGAGCAGTACTTC
CAWSTGSSYEQYF
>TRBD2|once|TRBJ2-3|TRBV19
TGTGCCAGTAGAACCCTCGGGAGGGTGAGCACAGATACGCAGTATTTT
CASRTLGRVSTDTQYF
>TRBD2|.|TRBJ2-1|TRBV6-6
TGTGCCAGCATGACGGGGGGGCTAAATGAGCAGTTCTTC
CASMTGGLNEQFF
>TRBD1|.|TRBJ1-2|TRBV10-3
TGTGCCATCAGTGCCATCCGGGACAGGGCCAACTATGGCTACACCTTC
CAISAIRDRANYGYTF